This T cell receptor (beta chain) was recovered during a study of cytomegalovirus exposure and HLA in healthy donors (dated by TCRdb to 2017 to 2019). The study in broad terms: In an earlier analysis of approximately 500 of the donors, around 290 Gb of sequence data and approximately 120 million unique TCR beta sequences from approximately 180 million T cells were reported. In the later analysis, no new phenotypic data were used to find candidate immune exposures; instead, reliance was placed on TCR beta sequences and their occurrence across donors. Class I and class II HLA loci were covered by the typing at four-digit resolution. The genetic ancestry cluster associated with self-reported Caucasian donors included 70% to 85% of the roughly 400 genotyped donors. Roughly 5 DR-DQ haplotypes were handled as single units for association and clustering, since linkage in the cohort was strong. All discovery cohort repertoires had been generated using a single sequencing platform. High-throughput TCR immunosequencing, statistical association of individual TCRs with disease status, and machine learning were combined to predict cytomegalovirus infection status. Besides the first cohort of 666 subjects, a separate validation cohort made up of 120 or so different subjects was used. In a later genetic analysis, genome-wide SNP genotypes for about 60% of the 666 donors were used, and that subset was treated as a discovery cohort. An earlier analysis of 587 of the donors used high-throughput TCR beta sequencing to judge whether each TCR beta V gene segment behaved as functional or pseudogenic. Donor age, sex, ethnicity and CMV serostatus were collected together with the repertoire data. Approximately 310 gigabases of sequencing data and around 80 million unique TCR sequences made up an early release that covered roughly 670 HLA-typed donors. Among some 410 genotyped donors of the cohort, an average of approximately 250,000 unique TCR beta nucleotide sequences were sequenced per donor, approximately 20% of them non-productive. The study aimed to test whether signatures of past pathogen exposure could be identified by cataloging public T cell receptors. A later analysis re-examined previously published TCR beta repertoires from more than 650 donors and added high-resolution HLA genotyping to investigate patterns of TCR occurrence. The number of typed donors differed by locus: about 620-630 for A, B, C, DRB1 and DQB1; some 540 for DQA1; approximately 600 for DPA1; and around 470 for DPB1. The study used immunosequencing to profile the T cell repertoires of approximately 650 subjects and linked those repertoires to cytomegalovirus serostatus. Summary of the overall study and its limitations: In a later analysis, several top co-occurrence clusters were reported to appear linked to parvovirus B19, influenza, CMV and Epstein-Barr virus. Broadly in line with IMGT annotations, most TCR beta V segments showed up in productive rearrangements about 87% or about 30% of the time in an earlier analysis of some 590 of the donors. Three of the identified cytomegalovirus-associated TCR beta chains were confirmed in vitro to be specific for cytomegalovirus antigens. The classifier was reported to diagnose cytomegalovirus status with high specificity and sensitivity in both the original and validation cohorts. Correlated functional status among segregating V segments might be attributable to linkage disequilibrium, but an unknown experimental factor could not be ruled out. The presence/absence analyses assumed that sequencing depth was roughly uniform across donors, and that assumption may not be true. Specific HLA alleles were associated with over 15,000 TCR beta sequences at a false discovery rate of 0.05 in a later analysis. Across donors, most TCR sequences were observed very rarely, whereas some public TCRs were present in many individuals. A further reported finding was that TCR beta sequences accurately predicted the HLA-A and HLA-B alleles for most subjects in the first cohort. A later genetic analysis reported fewer N-insertions in productive TCRs among donors in an Asian-associated ancestry cluster than the roughly 690-donor mean. A total of roughly 160 TCR beta chains were listed by the study as associated with cytomegalovirus. V-gene and J-gene trimming of TCR beta chains was associated with a missense DCLRE1C variant in a later genetic analysis, and the association was replicated in an independent cohort. In a later analysis, the rate of TCR association differed among HLA loci, with DRB1 alleles having the most associated TCRs and HLA-C alleles having the fewest. A later analysis found that HLA-associated TCR beta chains were more clonally expanded and had lower generation probabilities than equally common non-associated chains. A group of highly shared sequence variants was considered likely to be a technical artifact of the sequencing pipeline. CMV serostatus was the only immune exposure information available for the cohort. HLA typing was unavailable for some donors at each locus, so association tests used only the typed subset. In a later analysis, most CMV-associated TCR beta chains were found to appear HLA-restricted, with HLA associations seemingly driven largely by CMV exposure. The 87-base-pair reads could not distinguish some IMGT-functional V segments, including TRBV6-2 and TRBV6-3, so those segments were excluded. Strong co-occurrence of HLA alleles, especially DR and DQ, made assigning TCR associations to individual alleles difficult. According to the authors, the approach could potentially be generalized to other disease states and immunological phenotypes. Because counts were too low, some 17 rarely observed V segments, including chromosome 9 orphons, were excluded from the earlier analysis of roughly 580 of the donors. Only TCR beta chains were sequenced in this cohort, and the absence of alpha or paired-chain data limited detectable features.

Library method: the immunoSEQ multiplex PCR assay. For the multiplex PCR, a mixture combining 60 forward primers for TCR Vbeta segments and 13 reverse primers for TCR Jbeta segments was used. The CDR3 region of rearranged TCR beta genes was amplified from genomic DNA by a multiplex PCR assay. Amplified TCR beta libraries were sequenced as 87-base-pair reads on the Illumina HiSeq System. Under the source paper's analysis protocol: A later analysis counted around 72 million unique TCR beta chains across the 550 to 800 repertoires, and some 11 million of these chains were shared by at least two donors. Raw reads were error-corrected and collapsed into unique sequences by a nearest-neighbor algorithm in which closely related sequences were merged to remove PCR and sequencing errors. CDR3 sequences were aligned to IMGT reference sequences to assign V, D and J gene segments. For a sequence to be retained, at least a six-nucleotide match to both a V gene segment and a J gene segment was required. A rearrangement counted as productive if the CDR3 had no stop codons and remained in frame with V and J, and every other rearrangement counted as non-productive. Following IMGT convention, CDR3 was defined as the stretch from the second conserved V-encoded cysteine to the conserved J-encoded phenylalanine. The earlier analysis of more than 450 of the donors excluded sequences that lacked an unambiguous match to a single V gene segment. In an earlier analysis of approximately 550 of the donors, V segments were called functional above 56.7% productive rearrangements and were called segregating when the between-donor standard deviation exceeded 5%. A statistical classification framework was developed to diagnose cytomegalovirus status using the catalog of TCR beta chain sequences. A later analysis assigned V and J genes by comparing TCR nucleotide sequences with IMGT/GENE-DB human TR gene sequences. The TCRdist pipeline was used in a later analysis to assign CDR3 sequences and most-parsimonious VDJ recombination scenarios. A later analysis defined each TCR beta chain by its CDR3 amino acid sequence plus V-gene family, and excluded reads lacking a unique V-gene family. A later analysis removed 450 to 600 highly shared, low-generation-probability nucleotide sequences to deal with suspected cross-contamination and a sequencing artifact. In a later analysis, a clonal expansion index for each public chain was calculated from normalized within-repertoire ranks of inferred template counts. In a later analysis, generation probabilities were computed with a VDJ recombination model fitted to out-of-frame rearrangements, and the resulting probabilities were checked against IGoR. In a later analysis, hypergeometric tests were used to score TCR-TCR, TCR-HLA and TCR-CMV co-occurrence, with a repertoire-size bias correction applied to TCR pairs. A later analysis estimated false discovery rates by permuting HLA or CMV assignments 20 times. A later analysis grouped co-occurring TCRs with DBSCAN, adding TCRdist sequence similarity when clustering within HLA-allele-positive subsets. Repertoires with fewer than 30,000 or more than 120,000 public chains were left out of co-occurrence clustering, as were about 5 repertoires with anomalous nucleotide sharing. TCRdb carries this immuneACCESS record with in-frame sequences only. Its versions omit some clonotypes, under half of them owing to an unresolved V gene in the studies checked, with the rest unexplained. That table supplies the V and J calls and clone size; D and trimming were determined from the DNA. The sample includes approximately 90,000 clones, with approximately 77% observed a single time. 4.5% to 5.5% of the sample lies in the top ten.

As regards this clone: Which antigen it targets is not known. There are no base qualities to consult, and no much larger clone falls within one base.

The cohort consisted of 666 healthy bone marrow donors. Cohort members were all nominally healthy when sampled, although unrecorded immune exposures were likely present. The donor was CMV seronegative and belonged to the group of 352 seronegative cohort members. A peripheral blood sample was collected from each donor, and TCR beta sequencing was performed on peripheral blood mononuclear cells. Genomic DNA was extracted from the blood cell samples with the Qiagen DNeasy Blood Extraction Kit. The CDR3 spans 11 residues, from the cysteine through the phenylalanine. Only the CDR3 DNA is retained, 33 bases long and in frame from the first base. Trimming removed 5 bases from V and 2 bases from J, leaving 6 bases between the germline ends. CDR1 is given as SQVTM and CDR2 as ANQGSEA, both from the germline V gene.

This chain is built from TRBV29-1 and TRBJ1-1; the D gene identity is not certain. Material for sequencing was PBMCs. The origin of this receptor is a woman aged 40 to 50 in good health and CMV-seronegative. The CDR3 region has the sequence CSVPGNTEAFF. The nucleotides are TGCAGCGTTCCGGGAAACACTGAAGCTTTCTTT.